The T cell receptor (beta chain) described here comes from a study of T cell responses to AZD1222 COVID-19 vaccine (dated by TCRdb to 2020 to 2022). With regard to the full study: TCR sequencing was performed for about 250 trial participants, of whom around 210 were given two doses of AZD1222 and around 25 were given two doses of MenACWY control vaccine. Trial participants were enrolled by age into 18-55, 56-69 and 70-plus year subgroups, with about 150, 28 and 57 TCR-sequenced participants respectively.

Results the study describes overall, beyond this receptor: Most participants were white British and females outnumbered males, and the authors suggested that clonal diversity may have been underestimated. The vaccine-associated CD4 TCRs covered the entire spike protein, and the dominant responses fell in regions 160-218 and 743-854. Spike-specific TCR breadth and depth rose significantly after two AZD1222 doses compared with day 0 and with MenACWY recipients. Conclusions about previously exposed vaccinees are limited because only a handful of AZD1222 recipients were SARS-CoV-2 seropositive at baseline. No day 14 peak-response samples were available, so repertoires were characterized only after the peak T cell response. The 56-69-year group was small, and its depth increase did not reach significance, likely because of low power. Reportedly, almost half of the unique spike-specific TCRs recognized epitopes lying outside the regions that are mutated in the B.1.351 and B.1.1.7 variants.

Notes on this clone: It has no known antigen specificity. The input lacks base qualities; no much larger clone sits a single base away.

This sample's time point label indicates: about 28 days (+/-7) after the second vaccine dose. AZD1222 recipients given second doses at about 4 weeks or at about 12 weeks were pooled, since spike-specific TCR depth and breadth were not found to differ between the two schedules. Vaccinee samples came from UK trials COV001 and COV002, including a single-blind randomized controlled phase 2/3 trial of AZD1222 (ChAdOx1 nCoV-19) in healthy adults. For TCRbeta chain sequencing, PBMC samples were collected from trial participants at day 0 and at day 28 after the second dose. The germline ends are 8 bases apart after V is trimmed by 3 bases and J by 2 bases. The CDR3 starts with the cysteine, ends with the phenylalanine, and has 12 residues. Only CDR3 DNA remains: 36 bases, in frame from the first base. Based on the germline V gene, the CDR1 and CDR2 sequences are SQVTM and ANQGSEA. The CDR3 regions of human TCRbeta chains were subjected to immunosequencing. As for the authors' bioinformatics: Repertoire TCRs were checked for matches against a reference library of SARS-CoV-2-specific TCRs that had been generated using the MIRA antigen-specificity platform. Breadth meant the fraction of unique TCRs that were SARS-CoV-2-associated, whereas depth meant the fraction of total T cells that were SARS-CoV-2-associated. Using the MIRA data, each spike-specific TCR was mapped to the spike region that the TCR reacts to and placed in a CD4 or CD8 class. Log10-transformed breadth and depth values were compared by one-way ANOVA with Sidak's multiple comparisons tests. Here the immuneACCESS table is served through TCRdb, limited to in-frame sequences with V and J called. Missing clones are a known gap in these copies; in checked studies unresolved V genes cover under half, and the rest lacks a known reason. V, J and clone size are those of that table, while D and trimming were read from the DNA. The sample records over 130,000 clones, around 90% of which are singletons. The top ten constitute approximately 3.8% of the sample.

The material was peripheral blood, obtained 28 days after the second AZD1222 dose. This chain joins TRBV29-1 to TRBJ2-7, with the D gene not confidently named. This sequence originates from an adult who received the AZD1222 COVID-19 vaccine. The nucleotide sequence is TGCAGCGTTGAGGCGGCGGCCTACGAGCAGTACTTC. This sequence encodes CSVEAAAYEQYF.